The present T cell receptor beta chain was sequenced within a study of shared clonotypes between healthy human individuals. Per germline, CDR1 SGHTS and CDR2 YDEGEE. J lost 7 bases, V lost 2 bases, and 5 bases had no gene match. CDR3 size: 15 residues. Clones were sequenced by immunoSEQ multiplex PCR, and TCRdb holds only the in-frame ones, with some missing. The table lists 2 million to 3 million clones, approximately 94% of them singletons. A word on this clone: No antigen is known for it.

Notes on the study in general: Compared with clonotypes that all four donors shared, non-shared clonotypes had lower generation probabilities. Represented diversity (both genetic and exposure-history) was limited by the small number of donors.

Among the donors, all were Caucasian adults who lived in Nashville, Tennessee. Naive CD45RA+ and memory CD45RA-negative subsets were split from CD4+ cells. Sequenced material: naive CD4+ T cells sorted from blood. Stated subset: CD45RA+ positively selected. The source is a man aged 18 to 30 in good health. This rearrangement joins TRBV5-8 to TRBJ1-4; 10 bases are shared with TRBD1. The CDR3 bases are TGTGCCAGCAGCTTAGACAGGGGGCGTGTTGAAAAACTGTTTTTT. This gives the protein CASSLDRGRVEKLFF.